This T cell receptor (beta chain) came from a study of blood T cells in healthy people across ages. From germline, CDR1 is SGHKS and CDR2 YYEKEE (reference sequence). The CDR3 consists of 15 residues. V dropped 4 bases and J dropped 5; count of bases not matched to a gene: 10. The count of this clonotype is one. Then a second PCR, running about 6 to 12 cycles, was carried out with a sample-barcoded 5' primer and a J-beta primer mix. TCRdb reprocessed the 5' RACE reads with MiXCR, giving one entry per CDR3 protein. Seen here are about 730,000 distinct CDR3 sequences, roughly 41% observed once, and the top ten hold 20% to 25%.

Sequencing was carried out using blood. This clonotype was sampled from a woman in her sixties in good health. This sequence joins TRBV5-5 and TRBJ2-7, with TRBD1 identical over 9 bases. The CDR3 coding sequence is TGTGCCAGCAGCGACGGACAGGGGAGGTCGGACGAGCAGTACTTC. Translating gives CASSDGQGRSDEQYF.